A selection of T cell receptor beta chains follows, all from one sample in a study of T cell responses to AZD1222 COVID-19 vaccine. Method: immunoSEQ multiplex PCR; TCRdb's copy keeps in-frame clones and lacks some. Of roughly 180,000 clones listed, 85% to 95% are singletons. Source: peripheral blood, taken 28 days after the second AZD1222 dose. The receptors were sampled from an adult who received the AZD1222 COVID-19 vaccine. Both conserved end residues are part of each CDR3. Each record gives: D gene, clone size, J gene, V gene, CDR3 protein, CDR3 DNA. D genes are given only for firm matches. Clone sizes are given selectively: once, few, many, or a class where the clone is expanded.

D: .
size: .
J: TRBJ2-7
V: TRBV5-4
CDR3: CASSFPGGGEQYF
DNA: TGTGCCAGCAGCTTCCCGGGTGGAGGGGAGCAGTACTTC

D: .
size: .
J: TRBJ1-2
V: TRBV28
CDR3: CASYESRGNYGYTF
DNA: TGTGCCAGCTACGAAAGCAGGGGCAACTATGGCTACACCTTC

D: .
size: .
J: TRBJ2-3
V: TRBV7-6
CDR3: CASSTFRARTDTQYF
DNA: TGTGCCAGCAGCACCTTCAGGGCTCGCACAGATACGCAGTATTTT

D: .
size: .
J: TRBJ1-5
V: TRBV29-1
CDR3: CSVEWLANQPQHF
DNA: TGCAGCGTTGAATGGCTAGCAAATCAGCCCCAGCATTTT

D: .
size: .
J: TRBJ1-2
V: TRBV19
CDR3: CASSMGAAGYTF
DNA: TGTGCCAGTAGTATGGGGGCTGCTGGCTACACCTTC

D: .
size: .
J: TRBJ1-5
V: TRBV6-2/TRBV6-3
CDR3: CASSYSARENQPQHF
DNA: TGTGCCAGCAGTTACTCTGCCAGGGAAAATCAGCCCCAGCATTTT

D: .
size: .
J: TRBJ1-6
V: TRBV11-1
CDR3: CASSFLAGVGSPLHF
DNA: TGTGCCAGCAGCTTCCTTGCAGGGGTAGGTTCACCCCTCCACTTT

D: .
size: .
J: TRBJ1-5
V: TRBV19
CDR3: CASSIDGTNQPQHF
DNA: TGTGCCAGTAGTATAGATGGGACCAATCAGCCCCAGCATTTT

D: TRBD1
size: .
J: TRBJ1-2
V: TRBV29-1
CDR3: CSARDRDYYGYTF
DNA: TGCAGCGCCCGGGACAGGGACTACTATGGCTACACCTTC

D: .
size: .
J: TRBJ2-2
V: TRBV10-1
CDR3: CASSEQARTGELFF
DNA: TGCGCCAGCAGTGAACAGGCGAGGACCGGGGAGCTGTTTTTT

D: TRBD2
size: .
J: TRBJ2-7
V: TRBV5-8
CDR3: CASSLARTSGPTYEQYF
DNA: TGTGCCAGCAGCTTAGCCAGGACTAGCGGGCCAACCTACGAGCAGTACTTC

D: TRBD2
size: .
J: TRBJ2-1
V: TRBV7-3
CDR3: CASSLGTSNEQFF
DNA: TGTGCCAGCAGCCTGGGGACTAGCAATGAGCAGTTCTTC

D: .
size: .
J: TRBJ1-1
V: TRBV6-5
CDR3: CATDQALTVTEAFF
DNA: TGTGCCACCGATCAGGCCCTCACTGTGACTGAAGCTTTCTTT

D: TRBD2
size: .
J: TRBJ2-2
V: TRBV24-1
CDR3: CATRTSGGPAGELFF
DNA: TGTGCCACCAGGACTAGCGGAGGCCCAGCCGGGGAGCTGTTTTTT

D: .
size: once
J: TRBJ1-3
V: TRBV6-6
CDR3: CASSRLYAGSGNTIYF
DNA: TGTGCCAGCAGTCGACTCTACGCAGGGTCTGGAAACACCATATATTTT

D: .
size: .
J: TRBJ2-5
V: TRBV7-9
CDR3: CASSRLGETQYF
DNA: TGTGCCAGCAGCCGCCTAGGGGAGACCCAGTACTTC

D: .
size: once
J: TRBJ1-2
V: TRBV28
CDR3: CASSLSGNGYTF
DNA: TGTGCCAGCAGTTTATCGGGTAATGGCTACACCTTC

D: .
size: .
J: TRBJ1-4
V: TRBV28
CDR3: CASMLPGPEKLFF
DNA: TGTGCCAGCATGCTACCGGGCCCGGAAAAACTGTTTTTT

D: .
size: .
J: TRBJ2-7
V: TRBV11-3
CDR3: CASSLVGVAYEQYF
DNA: TGTGCCAGCAGCTTAGTCGGTGTGGCCTACGAGCAGTACTTC

D: .
size: .
J: TRBJ1-1
V: TRBV12-3/TRBV12-4
CDR3: CASSFANTEAFF
DNA: TGTGCCAGCAGTTTCGCGAACACTGAAGCTTTCTTT

D: .
size: .
J: TRBJ1-1
V: TRBV5-5
CDR3: CASTLWGFTEAFF
DNA: TGTGCCAGCACCTTATGGGGGTTCACTGAAGCTTTCTTT

D: .
size: .
J: TRBJ1-2
V: TRBV11-2
CDR3: CASSGGLRGGDGYTF
DNA: TGTGCCAGCAGCGGGGGGTTGAGGGGCGGAGATGGCTACACCTTC

D: .
size: .
J: TRBJ2-2
V: TRBV2
CDR3: CASSIGWNGELFF
DNA: TGTGCCAGCAGTATAGGATGGAACGGGGAGCTGTTTTTT

D: TRBD2
size: .
J: TRBJ2-5
V: TRBV5-5
CDR3: CASSAPLLAGAETQYF
DNA: TGTGCCAGCAGCGCACCACTACTAGCGGGAGCAGAGACCCAGTACTTC

D: TRBD1
size: .
J: TRBJ1-1
V: TRBV11-2
CDR3: CASSLGGSGTGNTEAFF
DNA: TGTGCCAGCAGCCTGGGGGGATCCGGGACAGGGAACACTGAAGCTTTCTTT

D: .
size: .
J: TRBJ1-2
V: TRBV6-5
CDR3: CASRGGFGYTF
DNA: TGTGCCAGCCGGGGGGGCTTTGGCTACACCTTC

D: .
size: .
J: TRBJ2-5
V: TRBV27
CDR3: CASSLTIESQETQYF
DNA: TGTGCCAGCAGTTTAACGATCGAATCCCAAGAGACCCAGTACTTC

D: TRBD1
size: .
J: TRBJ2-7
V: TRBV4-3
CDR3: CASSQSLQIGTGGIYEQYF
DNA: TGCGCCAGCAGCCAAAGTTTACAGATTGGGACAGGGGGTATATACGAGCAGTACTTC

D: .
size: once
J: TRBJ2-4
V: TRBV5-1
CDR3: CASSAGALAKNIQYF
DNA: TGCGCCAGCAGCGCAGGGGCTTTAGCCAAAAACATTCAGTACTTC

D: TRBD2
size: .
J: TRBJ2-4
V: TRBV28
CDR3: CASSPGLAGALKYF
DNA: TGTGCCAGCAGTCCAGGACTAGCGGGAGCCCTAAAGTACTTC

D: .
size: .
J: TRBJ2-5
V: TRBV18
CDR3: CASSHGRSNQETQYF
DNA: TGTGCCAGCTCCCACGGACGGTCTAACCAAGAGACCCAGTACTTC

D: .
size: once
J: TRBJ1-5
V: TRBV19
CDR3: CASRTGSTQPQHF
DNA: TGTGCCAGTCGAACAGGGAGTACTCAGCCCCAGCATTTT

D: .
size: once
J: TRBJ2-7
V: TRBV19
CDR3: CATTAGQPSYEQYF
DNA: TGTGCCACCACGGCGGGACAGCCCTCCTACGAGCAGTACTTC

D: .
size: .
J: TRBJ1-1
V: TRBV19
CDR3: CASSIEEGSTEAFF
DNA: TGTGCCAGTAGTATCGAGGAGGGTTCGACTGAAGCTTTCTTT

D: TRBD1
size: .
J: TRBJ1-6
V: TRBV15
CDR3: CATSRSPGQGLPLHF
DNA: TGTGCCACCAGCAGATCCCCGGGACAGGGTTTGCCCCTCCACTTT

D: TRBD1
size: .
J: TRBJ1-4
V: TRBV27
CDR3: CASSRTQGVNEKLFF
DNA: TGTGCCAGCAGTCGTACACAGGGGGTTAATGAAAAACTGTTTTTT

D: .
size: .
J: TRBJ2-5
V: TRBV28
CDR3: CASSLLPEGFETQYF
DNA: TGTGCCAGCAGTTTATTGCCCGAAGGGTTTGAGACCCAGTACTTC